The sequence of this TCR beta chain was determined in a study of blood T cells in healthy people across ages. The study recruited healthy Caucasian donors from Russia who were aged about 6 to 90. With a J-beta primer mix and a sample-barcoded 5' primer, a second PCR ran about 6 to 11 cycles. Every single cDNA molecule received a tag from a template-switch adaptor with 12 random nucleotides. TCRdb fed the 5' RACE reads into MiXCR, producing one record per CDR3 protein. The repertoire holds 900,000 to 950,000 distinct CDR3 sequences, with almost 30% as singletons. Germline V gene lookup returns CDR1 LGHDT and CDR2 YNNKEL (reference sequence). The CDR3 runs to 17 residues. V was trimmed by 0 bases and J by 8 bases, leaving 17 bases between them. The same sample was also studied in work on T cells of mothers and their children. That report adds: The TCR beta CDR3 read count exceeded 8.5 million for each mother and was some 3.1 million for each child. Related mother and child pairs showed slightly greater overlap (not significant) than unrelated pairs did.

The sample was blood. The sequence was obtained from a woman in her thirties or forties in good health. The genes are TRBV3-1 and TRBJ1-6, with D perhaps TRBD1 (5 bases). The CDR3 region is CASSQDRFRQGDSPLHF. DNA of the CDR3: TGTGCCAGCAGCCAAGATCGGTTTCGGCAGGGCGATTCACCCCTCCACTTT.